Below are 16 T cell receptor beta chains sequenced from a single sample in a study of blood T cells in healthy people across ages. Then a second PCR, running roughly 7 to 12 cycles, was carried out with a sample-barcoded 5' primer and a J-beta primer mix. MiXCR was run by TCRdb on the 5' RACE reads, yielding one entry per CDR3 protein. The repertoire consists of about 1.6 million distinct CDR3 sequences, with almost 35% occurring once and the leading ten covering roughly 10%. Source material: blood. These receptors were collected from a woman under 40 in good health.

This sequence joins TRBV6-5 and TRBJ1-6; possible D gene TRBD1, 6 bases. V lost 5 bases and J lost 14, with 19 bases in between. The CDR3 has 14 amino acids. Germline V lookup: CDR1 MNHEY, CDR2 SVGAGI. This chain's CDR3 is CASSQTGWRITLHF. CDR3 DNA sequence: TGTGCCAGCAGTCAGACAGGCTGGCGGATAACCCTCCACTTT.

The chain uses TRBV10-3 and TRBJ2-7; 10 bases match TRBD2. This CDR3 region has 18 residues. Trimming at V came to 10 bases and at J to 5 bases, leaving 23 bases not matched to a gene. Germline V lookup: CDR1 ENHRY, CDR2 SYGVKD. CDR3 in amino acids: CATAYRQAGGPNANEQYF. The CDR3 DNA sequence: TGTGCCACCGCTTACAGGCAAGCGGGAGGGCCCAATGCCAACGAGCAGTACTTC.

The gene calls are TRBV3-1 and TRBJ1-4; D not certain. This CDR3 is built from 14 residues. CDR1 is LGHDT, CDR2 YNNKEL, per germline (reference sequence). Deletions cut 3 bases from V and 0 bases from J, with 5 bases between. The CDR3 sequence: CASSQSPTNEKLFF. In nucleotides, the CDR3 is TGTGCCAGCAGCCAGAGCCCAACTAATGAAAAACTGTTTTTT.

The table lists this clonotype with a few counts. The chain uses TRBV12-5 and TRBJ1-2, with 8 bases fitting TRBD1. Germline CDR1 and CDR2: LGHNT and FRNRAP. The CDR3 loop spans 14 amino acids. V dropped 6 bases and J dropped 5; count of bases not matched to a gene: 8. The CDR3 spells CASGPDRGGYGYTF. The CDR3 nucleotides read TGTGCTAGTGGCCCTGACAGGGGTGGGTATGGCTACACCTTC.

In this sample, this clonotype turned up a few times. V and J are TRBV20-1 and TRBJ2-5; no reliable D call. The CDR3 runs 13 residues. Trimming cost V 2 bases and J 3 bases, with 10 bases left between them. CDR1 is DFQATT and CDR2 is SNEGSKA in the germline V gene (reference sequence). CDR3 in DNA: TGCAGTGCTAGACTGGAGACCGAAGAGACCCAGTACTTC. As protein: CSARLETEETQYF.

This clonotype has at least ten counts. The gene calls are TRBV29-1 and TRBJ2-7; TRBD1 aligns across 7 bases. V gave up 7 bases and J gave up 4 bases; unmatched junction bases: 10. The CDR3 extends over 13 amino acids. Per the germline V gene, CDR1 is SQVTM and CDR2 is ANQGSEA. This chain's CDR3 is CSATGTDSYEQYF. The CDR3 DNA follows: TGCAGCGCAACCGGGACAGATAGTTACGAGCAGTACTTC.

CDR3 in amino acids: CASSPPGTGYATNEKLFF. The CDR3, as DNA: TGTGCCAGCAGTCCACCCGGGACAGGGTATGCAACTAATGAAAAACTGTTTTTT. The rearrangement uses TRBV27 and TRBJ1-4; 9 nucleotides line up with TRBD1. V gave up 5 bases and J gave up 0 bases; unmatched junction bases: 10. CDR3 length: 18 residues. Germline CDR1 MNHEY, CDR2 SMNVEV (reference sequence). Full variable domain (rest looked up from reference TRBV27 and TRBJ1-4): EAQVTQNPRYLITVTGKKLTVTCSQNMNHEYMSWYRQDPGLGLRQIYYSMNVEVTDKGDVPEGYKVSRKEKRNFPLILESPSPNQTSLYFCASSPPGTGYATNEKLFFGSGTQLSVL.

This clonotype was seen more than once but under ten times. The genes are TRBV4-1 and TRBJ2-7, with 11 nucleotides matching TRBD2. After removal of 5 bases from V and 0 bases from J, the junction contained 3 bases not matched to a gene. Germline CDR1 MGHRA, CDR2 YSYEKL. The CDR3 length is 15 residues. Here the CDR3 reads CASSYTSGSSYEQYF. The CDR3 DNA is TGCGCCAGCAGCTACACTAGCGGGAGCTCCTACGAGCAGTACTTC.

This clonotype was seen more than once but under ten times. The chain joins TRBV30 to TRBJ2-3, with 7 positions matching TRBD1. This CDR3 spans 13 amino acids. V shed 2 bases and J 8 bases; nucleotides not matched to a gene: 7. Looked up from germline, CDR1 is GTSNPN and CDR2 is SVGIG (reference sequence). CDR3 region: CAWSKGALSTQYF. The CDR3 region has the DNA TGTGCCTGGAGTAAGGGGGCGCTGAGTACGCAGTATTTT.

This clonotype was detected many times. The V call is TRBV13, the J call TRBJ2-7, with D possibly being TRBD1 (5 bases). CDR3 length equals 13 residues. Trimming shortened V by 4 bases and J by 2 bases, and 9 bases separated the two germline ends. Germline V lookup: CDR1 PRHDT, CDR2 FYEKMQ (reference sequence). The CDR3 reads CASSSGHAYEQYF. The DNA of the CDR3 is TGTGCCAGCAGCTCCGGACATGCCTACGAGCAGTACTTC.

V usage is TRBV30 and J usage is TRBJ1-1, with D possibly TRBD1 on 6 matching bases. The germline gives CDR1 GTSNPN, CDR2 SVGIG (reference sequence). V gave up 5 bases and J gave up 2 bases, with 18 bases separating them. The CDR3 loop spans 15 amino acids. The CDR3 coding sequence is TGTGCCTGGGACAAACCGGGACAAGGCAACACTGAAGCTTTCTTT. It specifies CAWDKPGQGNTEAFF.

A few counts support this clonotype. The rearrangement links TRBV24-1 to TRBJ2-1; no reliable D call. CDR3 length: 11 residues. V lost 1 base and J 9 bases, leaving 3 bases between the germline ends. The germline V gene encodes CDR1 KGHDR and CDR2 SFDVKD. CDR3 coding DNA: TGTGCCACCAGTGATTTTGGTGAGCAGTTCTTC. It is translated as CATSDFGEQFF.

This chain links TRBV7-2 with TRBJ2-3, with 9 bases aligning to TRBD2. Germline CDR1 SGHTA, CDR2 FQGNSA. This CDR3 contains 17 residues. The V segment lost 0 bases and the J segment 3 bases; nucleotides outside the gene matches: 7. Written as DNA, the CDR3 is TGTGCCAGCAGCTTAGCAGTTAGCGGGAGTTTAACAGATACGCAGTATTTT. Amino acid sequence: CASSLAVSGSLTDTQYF.

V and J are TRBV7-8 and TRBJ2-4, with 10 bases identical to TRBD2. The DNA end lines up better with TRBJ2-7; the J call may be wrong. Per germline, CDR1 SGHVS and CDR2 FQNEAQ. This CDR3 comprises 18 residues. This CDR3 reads CASSLVPILAGEHYEQYF. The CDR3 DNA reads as TGTGCCAGCAGCTTAGTGCCAATTCTAGCGGGGGAACATTACGAGCAGTACTTC.

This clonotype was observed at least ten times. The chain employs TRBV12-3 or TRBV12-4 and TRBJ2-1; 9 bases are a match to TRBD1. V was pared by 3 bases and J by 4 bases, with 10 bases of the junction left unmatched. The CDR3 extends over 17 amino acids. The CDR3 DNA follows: TGTGCCAGCAGTTTGGCGGGGACAGGGTTAGGGTACAATGAGCAGTTCTTC. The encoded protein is CASSLAGTGLGYNEQFF.

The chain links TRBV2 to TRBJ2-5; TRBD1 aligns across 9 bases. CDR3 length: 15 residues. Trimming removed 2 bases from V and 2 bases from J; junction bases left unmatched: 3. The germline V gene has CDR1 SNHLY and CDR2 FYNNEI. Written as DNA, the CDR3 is TGTGCCAGCAGTGAATTGACAGGGGGACAAGAGACCCAGTACTTC. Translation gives CASSELTGGQETQYF.